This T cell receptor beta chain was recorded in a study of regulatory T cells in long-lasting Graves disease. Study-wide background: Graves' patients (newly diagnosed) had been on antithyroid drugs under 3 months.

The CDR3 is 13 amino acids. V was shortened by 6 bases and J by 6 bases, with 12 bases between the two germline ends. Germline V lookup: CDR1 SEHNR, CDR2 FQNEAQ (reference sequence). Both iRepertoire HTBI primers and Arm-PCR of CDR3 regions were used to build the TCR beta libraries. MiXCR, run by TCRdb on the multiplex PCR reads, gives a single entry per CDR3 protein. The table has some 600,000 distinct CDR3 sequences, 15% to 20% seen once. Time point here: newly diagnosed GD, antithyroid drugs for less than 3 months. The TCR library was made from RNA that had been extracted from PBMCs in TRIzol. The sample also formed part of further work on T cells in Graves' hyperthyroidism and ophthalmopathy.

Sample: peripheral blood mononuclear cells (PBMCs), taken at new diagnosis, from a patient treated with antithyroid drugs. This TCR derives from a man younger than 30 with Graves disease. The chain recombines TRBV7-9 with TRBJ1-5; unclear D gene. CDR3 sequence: CASRRLGGQPQHF. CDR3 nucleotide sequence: TGTGCCAGCAGACGACTGGGCGGTCAGCCCCAGCATTTT.